This passage covers 31 T cell receptor beta chains from one sample sequenced in a study of cytomegalovirus exposure and HLA in healthy donors. A multiplex PCR was run with 60 Vbeta primers and 13 Jbeta primers. Only in-frame clones appear in the TCRdb table, and some are missing; sequencing was by immunoSEQ multiplex PCR. The table lists 85,000 to 120,000 clones, approximately 77% of them singletons. The sequencing sample was made of PBMCs. The source is a male donor in good health and CMV-seropositive.

The chain uses TRBV5-6 and TRBJ2-3; 9 bases fit TRBD1. The germline gives CDR1 SGHDT, CDR2 YYEEEE. This CDR3 region has 15 residues. V gave up 2 bases and J gave up 6 bases; unmatched junction bases: 7. The CDR3 loop is CASSFGTGFTDTQYF. DNA of the CDR3: TGTGCCAGCAGCTTCGGGACAGGGTTCACTGATACGCAGTATTTT.

V usage is TRBV11-3 and J usage is TRBJ2-3; maybe TRBD1 (5 bases). Trimming pared 3 bases from V and 3 bases from J, leaving 7 bases between. Germline loops: CDR1 SGHNT, CDR2 YENEEA. The CDR3 contains 13 residues. The CDR3 bases are TGTGCCAGCAGCTTGCAGGGTACAGATACGCAGTATTTT. Translating gives CASSLQGTDTQYF.

This chain connects TRBV23-1 to TRBJ2-1; D is undetermined. TRBV23-1 counts as an open reading frame of uncertain function. V lost 4 bases and J 1 base, leaving 11 bases between the germline ends. The CDR3 has 15 residues. DNA for the CDR3: TGCGCCAGCAGTCCCCAACGTCTATCCTACAATGAGCAGTTCTTC. Translating it yields CASSPQRLSYNEQFF.

This rearrangement joins TRBV28 to TRBJ2-3; 16 bases fit TRBD2. Trimming at V came to 6 bases and at J to 1 base, leaving 10 bases not matched to a gene. Germline-derived CDR1 and CDR2 are MDHEN and SYDVKM. The CDR3 length is 19 residues. CDR3 nucleotides: TGTGCCAGCAGCCTTGTGGGACTAGCGGGAGGGCCCGGCACAGATACGCAGTATTTT. This translates into CASSLVGLAGGPGTDTQYF.

This clone was detected only a few times. This sequence joins TRBV6-5 and TRBJ1-3; D is possibly TRBD1 (5 bases). Germline CDR1 MNHEY, CDR2 SVGAGI. Trimming took off 8 bases at V and 4 bases at J, with 9 bases between the two ends. The length of the CDR3 is 12 residues. The CDR3 DNA reads as TGTGCCAGCGGCTACAGGGGAAACACCATATATTTT. Its protein is CASGYRGNTIYF.

This clone was observed a few times. This chain connects TRBV5-1 to TRBJ1-4; 8 bases fit TRBD1. The germline gives CDR1 SGHRS, CDR2 YFSETQ. The CDR3 extends over 16 amino acids. With V trimmed by 1 base and J by 2 bases, 4 bases remained unmatched. The CDR3 sequence: CASSLQGALTNEKLFF. The CDR3 nucleotides read TGCGCCAGCAGCTTGCAGGGGGCGCTTACTAATGAAAAACTGTTTTTT.

The rearrangement links TRBV4-1 to TRBJ2-5; D remains unclear. Trimming took off 0 bases at V and 3 bases at J, with 14 bases between the two ends. This CDR3 is 16 amino acids long. Germline CDR1 is MGHRA and CDR2 is YSYEKL. Here the CDR3 DNA reads TGCGCCAGCAGCCAAGATGATTGGGCAGAAGAAGAGACCCAGTACTTC. It specifies CASSQDDWAEEETQYF.

The CDR3 DNA reads TGTGCCAGCACTACCGGACAGGTCCCTATTCGATCTGGGGCCAACGTCCTGACTTTC. This codes for CASTTGQVPIRSGANVLTF. V is TRBV2 and J is TRBJ2-6; 7 bases are a match to TRBD1. This CDR3 contains 19 residues. Germline CDR1 reads SNHLY; CDR2 reads FYNNEI. With 7 bases clipped from V and 1 base from J, the junction kept 16 bases outside the gene matches.

The chain carries TRBV6-6 and TRBJ1-2; TRBD1 matches 9 bases. Germline V gives CDR1 MNHNY, CDR2 SVGAGI (reference sequence). The CDR3 is 15 residues long. The junction had 9 bases not matched to a gene; V was cut back by 3 bases and J by 7 bases. CDR3 nucleotide sequence: TGTGCCAGCAGTTATAATCCGGGACAGGGTTTTGGCTACACCTTC. It translates to CASSYNPGQGFGYTF.

The chain joins TRBV4-1 to TRBJ2-7, with D possibly TRBD1 on 6 matching bases. Germline V lookup: CDR1 MGHRA, CDR2 YSYEKL. This CDR3 has 16 residues. The V end lost 1 base, the J end lost 9 bases, and 22 bases lay between the germline ends. CDR3 coding DNA: TGCGCCAGCAGCCAAGTGGGAAGCGGCCTGCAGGGGTGGCAGTACTTC. It encodes CASSQVGSGLQGWQYF.

The genes are TRBV7-9 and TRBJ2-3; possibly TRBD1 for D (5 bases). The V gene's germline CDR1 is SEHNR and CDR2 FQNEAQ (reference sequence). This CDR3 region has 15 residues. Trimming stripped 2 bases from V and 2 bases from J, with 11 bases between. CDR3 coding DNA: TGTGCCAGCAGCTTAAGGGGCCCGACCACAGATACGCAGTATTTT. Amino acids: CASSLRGPTTDTQYF.

The J gene is TRBJ2-7, the V gene TRBV28; D is undetermined. The CDR3 consists of 14 residues. CDR1 and CDR2 from the germline V gene are MDHEN and SYDVKM. V dropped 5 bases and J dropped 4 bases, with 15 bases sitting between them. CDR3 coding DNA: TGTGCCAGCAGTATCGACCTAGGTGATTACGAGCAGTACTTC. It translates to CASSIDLGDYEQYF.

The chain is built from TRBV6-6 and TRBJ2-5; 7 bases agree with TRBD2. Germline V gene lookup returns CDR1 MNHNY and CDR2 SVGAGI (reference sequence). V was clipped by 7 bases and J by 4 bases; unmatched bases: 12. The length of the CDR3 is 15 residues. The CDR3 is CASTRGAGAGETQYF. The CDR3 DNA follows: TGTGCCAGCACTCGAGGGGCGGGAGCGGGAGAGACCCAGTACTTC.

In nucleotides, the CDR3 is TGTGCCAGTAGTATCTCAGGTCCGTCCGCCTCCTACAATGAGCAGTTCTTC. Translation gives CASSISGPSASYNEQFF. The chain employs TRBV19 and TRBJ2-1; D remains unclear. Germline CDR1 LNHDA, CDR2 SQIVND (reference sequence). This CDR3 has 17 residues. The germline V and J ends were trimmed by 3 bases and 0 bases, with 15 bases remaining between them.

This rearrangement joins TRBV19 to TRBJ2-7; D is possibly TRBD2 (6 bases). Looked up from germline, CDR1 is LNHDA and CDR2 is SQIVND (reference sequence). The V and J ends lost 3 bases and 3 bases respectively, with 12 bases between them. The CDR3 runs 14 residues. This CDR3 reads CASSMEGWGYEQYF. In DNA, the CDR3 is TGTGCCAGTAGTATGGAGGGTTGGGGCTACGAGCAGTACTTC.

This sequence joins TRBV7-9 and TRBJ2-5; TRBD2 agrees at 8 bases. The CDR3 loop spans 15 amino acids. V was pared by 2 bases and J by 2 bases, with 4 bases of the junction left unmatched. CDR1 and CDR2 (germline): SEHNR, FQNEAQ (reference sequence). DNA of the CDR3: TGTGCCAGCAGCTTAAATAGCGGGGAACAAGAGACCCAGTACTTC. It translates to CASSLNSGEQETQYF.

The genes are TRBV9 and TRBJ2-1, with D perhaps TRBD2 (5 bases). Germline V gene data show CDR1 as SGDLS and CDR2 as YYNGEE. This CDR3 has 17 residues. Trimming left V 0 bases short and J 0 bases short, with 13 bases between. For the CDR3, the DNA is TGTGCCAGCAGCGTAGATAAGCGGTTAAGCTCCTACAATGAGCAGTTCTTC. Translation gives CASSVDKRLSSYNEQFF.

Note on this clone: A junction boundary mismatches the germline segment, possibly from a read error. This chain joins TRBV6-4 and TRBJ2-6, with TRBD1 as a possible D gene (6 bases). The CDR3 length is 17 residues. From germline, CDR1 is MRHNA and CDR2 SNTAGT. The CDR3 DNA sequence: TGTGCCAGCAGTTCCCAGGGGTTAGGATCTGGGGCCAACGGCCTGACTTTC. It is translated as CASSSQGLGSGANGLTF.

The CDR3 loop reads CASWDRGAGYGYTF. CDR3 in DNA: TGTGCCTCTTGGGACAGGGGCGCTGGCTATGGCTACACCTTC. The rearrangement uses TRBV28 and TRBJ1-2, with 10 bases aligning to TRBD1. The germline CDR1 and CDR2 sequences are MDHEN and SYDVKM. The CDR3 covers 14 residues. Trimming removed 11 bases from V and 4 bases from J; junction bases left unmatched: 10.

On this clone itself: In this CDR3 the conserved last residue, phenylalanine or tryptophan, is missing, so a read error is likely. It is unclear where the CDR3 begins or ends on the DNA, so no DNA is shown, and the CDR3 is as TCRdb lists it. The chain employs TRBV28 and TRBJ1-2. Germline lookup yields CDR1 MDHEN and CDR2 SYDVKM. The CDR3 has 13 residues if both end residues are counted. Here the CDR3 reads CASSLNHSPGLTT.

The rearrangement uses TRBV28 and TRBJ2-1; a weak D match, TRBD2 (7 bases). Germline V gene lookup returns CDR1 MDHEN and CDR2 SYDVKM. V was clipped by 7 bases and J by 4 bases, with 14 bases between them. This CDR3 has 14 residues. The CDR3 nucleotides are TGTGCCAGCACGAGGGGGGGCGCTTACAATGAGCAGTTCTTC. It yields the protein CASTRGGAYNEQFF.

The V gene is TRBV5-1, the J gene TRBJ1-2; D is undetermined. In germline, CDR1 is SGHRS, CDR2 YFSETQ. The CDR3 spans 15 residues. V lost 0 bases and J 5 bases, leaving 14 bases between the germline ends. The CDR3 DNA reads TGCGCCAGCAGCTTGGCCGGGGAGATTAGGTATGGCTACACCTTC. This codes for CASSLAGEIRYGYTF. The complete variable domain, with remaining parts taken from reference TRBV5-1 and TRBJ1-2, reads KAGVTQTPRYLIKTRGQQVTLSCSPISGHRSVSWYQQTPGQGLQFLFEYFSETQRNKGNFPGRFSGRQFSNSRSEMNVSTLELGDSALYLCASSLAGEIRYGYTFGSGTRLTVV.

The chain is built from TRBV6-5 and TRBJ2-2; 7 bases match TRBD2. From germline, CDR1 is MNHEY and CDR2 SVGAGI. The CDR3 loop spans 15 amino acids. Trimming removed 4 bases from V and 5 bases from J; junction bases left unmatched: 7. The CDR3 spells CASSLSGAGTGELFF. In DNA form, the CDR3 reads TGTGCCAGCAGTTTGTCGGGAGCGGGGACCGGGGAGCTGTTTTTT.

The chain couples TRBV9 to TRBJ2-5; 11 bases are a match to TRBD2. The V and J ends lost 0 bases and 6 bases, in that order; junction bases with no gene match: 10. The CDR3 has 17 amino acids. Germline V gene lookup returns CDR1 SGDLS and CDR2 YYNGEE. This chain's CDR3 is CASSVDSGTSGGKTQYF. The CDR3 bases are TGTGCCAGCAGCGTAGACAGCGGGACTAGCGGAGGGAAGACCCAGTACTTC.

Concerning this clone itself: This CDR3 is also generated by other DNA sequences in the sample. The V and J genes are TRBV18 and TRBJ1-1; D gene unclear. The CDR3 extends over 13 amino acids. Trimming removed 3 bases from V and 0 bases from J, with 5 bases in between. Looked up from germline, CDR1 is KGHSH and CDR2 is LQKENI. This CDR3 reads CASSPRVNTEAFF. The CDR3 DNA is TGTGCCAGCTCACCCCGCGTGAACACTGAAGCTTTCTTT. Full variable domain (missing parts from reference TRBV18 and TRBJ1-1): NAGVMQNPRHLVRRRGQEARLRCSPMKGHSHVYWYRQLPEEGLKFMVYLQKENIIDESGMPKERFSAEFPKEGPSILRIQQVVRGDSAAYFCASSPRVNTEAFFGQGTRLTVV.

The genes are TRBV6-5 and TRBJ2-3, with TRBD2 identical over 10 bases. This CDR3 has 15 residues. The germline V gene has CDR1 MNHEY and CDR2 SVGAGI. V shed 6 bases and J 5 bases; nucleotides not matched to a gene: 8. In nucleotides, the CDR3 is TGTGCCAGCAGCCCCCTAGCGGGAGCGGGAGATACGCAGTATTTT. This translates into CASSPLAGAGDTQYF.

The chain links TRBV27 to TRBJ2-3, with TRBD1 identical over 8 bases. The V gene end was trimmed by 6 bases and the J gene end by 3 bases; junction bases not matched to a gene: 11. Germline V gene data show CDR1 as MNHEY and CDR2 as SMNVEV (reference sequence). CDR3 length equals 16 residues. CDR3 nucleotides: TGTGCCAGCAGAAACAGAGGGACAGGAGGGACAGATACGCAGTATTTT. Translation: CASRNRGTGGTDTQYF.

The chain recombines TRBV30 with TRBJ1-5; maybe TRBD1 (5 bases). Trimming removed 0 bases from V and 0 bases from J, with 9 bases in between. This CDR3 has 15 amino acids. The V gene's germline CDR1 is GTSNPN and CDR2 SVGIG (reference sequence). CDR3 loop: CAWSVGVSSNQPQHF. The DNA for the CDR3 is TGTGCCTGGAGTGTAGGGGTGAGTAGCAATCAGCCCCAGCATTTT.

The chain employs TRBV28 and TRBJ1-2; 7 positions match TRBD1. The CDR3 sequence is 14 residues long. Germline loops: CDR1 MDHEN, CDR2 SYDVKM. The trim removed 1 base at V and 8 bases at J, leaving 7 bases unmatched. CDR3 sequence: CASSLSGGRRGYTF. The CDR3 nucleotides read TGTGCCAGCAGTTTATCAGGGGGGAGAAGAGGCTACACCTTC.

This chain uses TRBV19 with TRBJ2-2; 8 nucleotides align to TRBD1. In germline, CDR1 is LNHDA, CDR2 SQIVND (reference sequence). V shed 7 bases, J shed 2 bases, and the junction held 9 bases outside the gene matches. The CDR3 totals 16 residues. The CDR3 loop is CASTLGTGPNTGELFF. The CDR3 DNA is TGTGCCAGTACATTAGGGACAGGACCCAACACCGGGGAGCTGTTTTTT. The full variable domain, completed using reference TRBV19 and TRBJ2-2, is DGGITQSPKYLFRKEGQNVTLSCEQNLNHDAMYWYRQDPGQGLRLIYYSQIVNDFQKGDIAEGYSVSREKKESFPLTVTSAQKNPTAFYLCASTLGTGPNTGELFFGEGSRLTVL.

The chain combines TRBV18 with TRBJ1-2, with D maybe TRBD1 (6 bases). The V end was cut by 6 bases, the J end by 6 bases, with 17 bases between. The CDR3 length is 14 residues. Germline CDR1 KGHSH, CDR2 LQKENI. CDR3 sequence: CASSDSQGQHGYTF. The CDR3 DNA reads TGTGCCAGCTCTGACTCACAGGGTCAGCATGGCTACACCTTC.